These 5 T cell receptor beta chains share one sample of origin, sequenced in a study of T-cell reconstitution after alpha-beta-depleted transplantation in children. Preparation of the TCRbeta library used unique molecular identifiers. In TCRdb, the PCR reads were re-called with MiXCR into one record per CDR3 protein. The sample includes hundreds of thousands of distinct CDR3 sequences, 16% seen only once; the top ten take approximately 1%. The sample was PBMCs from the stem cell graft donor, taken from the stem cell graft. These receptors all come from a human donor who donated a stem cell graft to a child with acute myeloid leukemia.

The rearrangement uses TRBV25-1 and TRBJ2-5; D is possibly TRBD1 or TRBD2 (5 bases each). The CDR3 contains 14 residues. V was cut by 6 bases and J by 5 bases, with 16 bases left in between. Germline CDR1 MGHDK, CDR2 SYGVNS. The CDR3 sequence: CASSKGPLVETQYF. CDR3 DNA: TGTGCCAGCAGCAAGGGACCTCTCGTGGAGACCCAGTACTTC. Together with reference TRBV25-1 and TRBJ2-5, the CDR3 gives the full variable domain: EADIYQTPRYLVIGTGKKITLECSQTMGHDKMYWYQQDPGMELHLIHYSYGVNSTEKGDLSSESTVSRIRTEHFPLTLESARPSHTSQYLCASSKGPLVETQYFGPGTRLLVL.

The rearrangement links TRBV7-9 to TRBJ1-5; no firm D call. Trimming took off 1 base at V and 8 bases at J, with 6 bases between the two ends. The length of the CDR3 is 12 residues. From germline, CDR1 is SEHNR and CDR2 FQNEAQ (reference sequence). CDR3 amino acids: CASSLGTKPQHF. The CDR3 DNA reads as TGTGCCAGCAGCTTAGGCACCAAGCCCCAGCATTTT.

The chain is built from TRBV7-2 and TRBJ2-2; the D gene is possibly TRBD2 (7 bases). The V gene lost 1 base and the J gene lost 1 base, with 13 bases spanning the gap. The CDR3 spans 17 residues. CDR1 is SGHTA, CDR2 FQGNSA, per germline. The CDR3 here is CASSLGRGTRNTGELFF. The DNA for the CDR3 is TGTGCCAGCAGCTTAGGGCGGGGGACACGGAACACCGGGGAGCTGTTTTTT.

In this sample, this clonotype turned up many times. This chain uses TRBV4-3 with TRBJ2-3; D ambiguous. The CDR3 is 14 amino acids. CDR1 is LGHNA, CDR2 YSLEER, per germline. V was pared by 2 bases and J by 5 bases, with 11 bases between. CDR3 residues: CASSQTVVEDTQYF. The CDR3 coding sequence is TGCGCCAGCAGCCAAACAGTGGTGGAAGATACGCAGTATTTT.

This clonotype has just a few counts. The chain recombines TRBV6-1 with TRBJ1-1; D gene unclear. The V end lost 6 bases, the J end lost 7 bases, and 15 bases lay between the germline ends. The CDR3 totals 13 residues. Germline values: CDR1 MNHNS, CDR2 SASEGT. The CDR3 protein is CASRPGPQIEAFF. CDR3 DNA: TGTGCCAGCAGACCTGGGCCGCAAATTGAAGCTTTCTTT.